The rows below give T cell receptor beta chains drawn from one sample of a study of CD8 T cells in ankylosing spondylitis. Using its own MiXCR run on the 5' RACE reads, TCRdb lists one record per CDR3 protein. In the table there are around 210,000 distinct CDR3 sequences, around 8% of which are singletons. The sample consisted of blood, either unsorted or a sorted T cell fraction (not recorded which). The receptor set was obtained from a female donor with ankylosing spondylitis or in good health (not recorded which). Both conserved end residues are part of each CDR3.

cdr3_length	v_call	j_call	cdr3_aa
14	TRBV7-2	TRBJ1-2	CASSSWAQALGYTF
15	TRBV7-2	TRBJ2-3	CASSSQSGQTDTQYF
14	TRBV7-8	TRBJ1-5	CASSPTGLHQPQHF
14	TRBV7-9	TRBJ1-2	CASSLEGGNYGYTF
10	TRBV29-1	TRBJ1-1	CSVGTAEAFF
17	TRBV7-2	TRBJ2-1	CASGNLGAQDAYNEQFF
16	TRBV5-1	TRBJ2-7	CASSFRPSQTYERQYF
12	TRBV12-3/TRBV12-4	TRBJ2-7	CASRLTAYEQYF
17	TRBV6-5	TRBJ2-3	CASSYGASGSRTDTQYF
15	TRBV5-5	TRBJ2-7	CASSITVRVVHEQYF